The present TCR beta chain was sequenced within a study of beta chain features in type 1 diabetes. Study-wide results and caveats: For TCRB rearrangement, an influence of HLA type remained unresolved here.

Donors underwent one heparinised blood draw, 95 to 150 mL on average. CD4+ naive, central memory, regulatory and stem cell-like memory subsets were isolated by sorting on CD45RO/CCR7/CD25/CD127/CD95/CD27. Purity of each sorted population was above 95%. This clone was found a few times. Its antigen is not known. The CDR3 is 15 residues long. V gave up 5 bases and J gave up 3 bases, with 13 bases separating them. The V gene's germline CDR1 is MGHRA and CDR2 YSYEKL. Of the isolated RNA, all was reverse transcribed, and so the sequenced material was expressed TCRB transcripts. Measured with immunoSEQ multiplex PCR; TCRdb has only the in-frame clones, and not every one. The sample contains around 400,000 clones, approximately 16% of which appear only once.

This clonotype originated in a woman aged 18-30 years in good health. The sequenced sample consisted of naive CD4+ T cells from blood. The rearrangement uses TRBV4-1 and TRBJ2-2, with TRBD2 as a possible D gene (7 bases). The chain's CDR3 is CASSFREGDTGELFF. Written as DNA, the CDR3 is TGCGCCAGCAGCTTCAGGGAGGGGGACACCGGGGAGCTGTTTTTT.